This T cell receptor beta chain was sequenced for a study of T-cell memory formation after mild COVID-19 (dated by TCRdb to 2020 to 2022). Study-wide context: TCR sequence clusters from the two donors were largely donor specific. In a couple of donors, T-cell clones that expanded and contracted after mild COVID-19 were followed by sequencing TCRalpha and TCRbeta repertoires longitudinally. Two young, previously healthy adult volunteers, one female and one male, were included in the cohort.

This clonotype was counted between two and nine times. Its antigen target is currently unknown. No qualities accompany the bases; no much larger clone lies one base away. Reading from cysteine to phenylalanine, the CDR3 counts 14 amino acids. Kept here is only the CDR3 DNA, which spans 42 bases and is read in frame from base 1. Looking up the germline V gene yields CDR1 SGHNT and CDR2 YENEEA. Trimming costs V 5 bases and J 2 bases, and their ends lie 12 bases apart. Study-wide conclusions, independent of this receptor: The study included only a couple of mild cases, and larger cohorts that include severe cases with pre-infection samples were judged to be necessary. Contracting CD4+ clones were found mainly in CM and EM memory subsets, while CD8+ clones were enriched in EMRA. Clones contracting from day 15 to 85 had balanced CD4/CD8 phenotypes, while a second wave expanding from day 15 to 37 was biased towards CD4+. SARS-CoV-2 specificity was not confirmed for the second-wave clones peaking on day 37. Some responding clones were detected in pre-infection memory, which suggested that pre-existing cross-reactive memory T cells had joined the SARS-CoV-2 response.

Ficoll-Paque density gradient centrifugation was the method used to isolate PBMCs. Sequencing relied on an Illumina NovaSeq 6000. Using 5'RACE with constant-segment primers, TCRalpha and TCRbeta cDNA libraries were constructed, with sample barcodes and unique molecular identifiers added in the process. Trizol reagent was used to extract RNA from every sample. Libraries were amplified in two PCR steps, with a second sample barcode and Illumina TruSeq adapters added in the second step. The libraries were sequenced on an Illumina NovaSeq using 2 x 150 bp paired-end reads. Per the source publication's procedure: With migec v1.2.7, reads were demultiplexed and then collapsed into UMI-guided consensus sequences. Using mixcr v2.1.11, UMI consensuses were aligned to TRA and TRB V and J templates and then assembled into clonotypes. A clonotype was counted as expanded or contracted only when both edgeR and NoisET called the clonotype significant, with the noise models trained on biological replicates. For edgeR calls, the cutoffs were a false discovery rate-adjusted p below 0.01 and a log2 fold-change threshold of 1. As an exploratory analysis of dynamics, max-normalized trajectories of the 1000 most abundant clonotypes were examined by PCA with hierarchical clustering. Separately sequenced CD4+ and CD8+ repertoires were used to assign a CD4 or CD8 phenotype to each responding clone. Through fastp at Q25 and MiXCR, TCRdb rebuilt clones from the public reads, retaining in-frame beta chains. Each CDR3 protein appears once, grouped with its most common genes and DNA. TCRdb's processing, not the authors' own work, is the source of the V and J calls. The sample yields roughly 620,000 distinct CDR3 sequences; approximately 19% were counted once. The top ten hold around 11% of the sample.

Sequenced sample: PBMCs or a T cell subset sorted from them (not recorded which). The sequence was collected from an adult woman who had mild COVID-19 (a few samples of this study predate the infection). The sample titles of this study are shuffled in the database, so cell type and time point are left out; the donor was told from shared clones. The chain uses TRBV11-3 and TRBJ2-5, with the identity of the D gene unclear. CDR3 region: CASSPSGSQETQYF. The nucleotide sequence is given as TGTGCCAGCAGCCCCTCGGGCAGTCAAGAGACCCAGTACTTC.